This T cell receptor (beta chain) appears in the sequencing data of a study of blood T cell repertoires in COVID-19. Across the study: Specimens from acute and convalescent COVID-19 originated in the United States, Italy and Spain.

The table came from immunoSEQ multiplex PCR; TCRdb's copy has only in-frame clones and leaves some out. The data show about 190,000 clones, approximately 80% seen once. The ends were cut back, 6 bases at V and 11 bases at J, with 26 bases in the middle. The CDR3 contains 16 residues. CDR1 and CDR2 from the germline V gene are MRHNA and SNTAGT. What was sequenced was PBMCs or T cells enriched from blood (not recorded which). This clonotype was obtained from a woman aged 55-69 years with acute COVID-19. The rearrangement links TRBV6-4 to TRBJ2-1, with D perhaps matching TRBD2 (6 bases). The CDR3 sequence: CASSPPDSKTRAQQFF. The CDR3 coding sequence is TGTGCCAGCAGCCCCCCCGACTCCAAGACTAGGGCGCAGCAGTTCTTC.